This is a list of T cell receptor beta chains from one sample in a study of cytomegalovirus exposure and HLA in healthy donors. Here immunoSEQ multiplex PCR was the method, and the copy in TCRdb shows in-frame clones only, minus some. The sample records roughly 120,000 clones, more than 70% being singletons. Sequenced input: PBMCs. The receptors derive from a human donor in good health. Both conserved end residues are part of each CDR3.

V,J,CDR3
TRBV7-9,TRBJ1-1,CASSLGRNMNTEAFF
TRBV28,TRBJ1-4,CASGDVGQLIEKLFF
TRBV29-1,TRBJ1-2,CSVARGGNYGYTF
TRBV7-2,TRBJ1-1,CASSLSAGENTEAFF
TRBV2,TRBJ1-3,CASSIDTIYF
TRBV7-9,TRBJ1-5,CASSLGGFDQPQHF
TRBV5-1,TRBJ2-2,CASSLGDSRTNTGELFF
TRBV10-3,TRBJ2-7,CAIRGTGGAHEQYF
TRBV5-8,TRBJ2-7,CASSTGDSSYEQYF
TRBV21-1,TRBJ1-2,CARYENSTYGYTF
TRBV2,TRBJ2-7,CAGAGPSYEQYF
TRBV2,TRBJ2-2,CASSVTVGGVNTGELFF
TRBV9,TRBJ1-1,CASSGQGSEAFF
TRBV15,TRBJ1-1,CATGGERVTGMGGTEAFF
TRBV5-1,TRBJ1-1,CASSQAGIPDTAETEAFF
TRBV6-5,TRBJ2-5,CASSYNVGLRVETQYF